This paragraph covers one TCR beta chain sequence. With 4 bases clipped from V and 0 bases from J, the junction kept 9 bases outside the gene matches. The CDR3 is 18 amino acids. Germline V lookup: CDR1 SGHDT, CDR2 YYEEEE. These data originate in a study of T cell changes during pregnancy in multiple sclerosis. Using immunoSEQ multiplex PCR, the repertoire was profiled, and TCRdb retains in-frame clones only, with some absent. This sample has more than 55,000 clones; roughly nine tenths occur once, and the top ten carry 2% to 2.5%. This sequence was found in a female donor in good health, enrolled as a control in a pregnancy study. The source was peripheral blood, collected in the third trimester of pregnancy. The chain uses TRBV5-6 and TRBJ1-6; 8 bases map to TRBD1. CDR3 bases: TGTGCCAGCAGCACGGACAGGGCCCTCAGCTCCTATAATTCACCCCTCCACTTT. Translation: CASSTDRALSSYNSPLHF. Looking up the rest from reference TRBV5-6 and TRBJ1-6 gives the full variable domain: DAGVTQSPTHLIKTRGQQVTLRCSPKSGHDTVSWYQQALGQGPQFIFQYYEEEERQRGNFPDRFSGHQFPNYSSELNVNALLLGDSALYLCASSTDRALSSYNSPLHFGNGTRLTVT.